The source of this T cell receptor (beta chain) is a study of blood T cell repertoires in COVID-19. Overall study context: Samples representing acute and convalescent COVID-19 were sourced from the United States, Italy and Spain.

Authors' analysis steps: Amplifying reference gene primers gave estimates of nucleated cell counts. Clones were read by immunoSEQ multiplex PCR, and TCRdb kept only the in-frame ones, dropping some. V and J calls and clone size are as listed in that table; D and trimming were resolved from the DNA. The data hold under 250,000 clones, with around 78% observed a single time. CDR3 length: 12 residues. V was clipped by 3 bases and J by 7 bases, with 9 bases between them. This clone came up once. This clonotype originated in a woman in her 70s with active or convalescent COVID-19. The sample taken for sequencing was peripheral blood. The rearrangement uses TRBV12-3 or TRBV12-4 and TRBJ1-2; a possible D gene is TRBD1 (6 bases). The CDR3 is CASSFVGAGYTF. CDR3 nucleotide sequence: TGTGCCAGCAGTTTCGTGGGGGCTGGCTACACCTTC.